This is a list of T cell receptor beta chains from one sample in a study of cytomegalovirus exposure and HLA in healthy donors. Clones were read by immunoSEQ multiplex PCR, and TCRdb kept only the in-frame ones, dropping some. Reported are 150,000 or so clones; the ten largest clones contain 1.5% to 2%. The sample taken for sequencing was PBMCs. These receptor sequences come from a woman in her forties or fifties in good health and CMV-seronegative. Both conserved end residues are part of each CDR3. The D gene is left open where the match is weak.

v_gene: TRBV27
d_gene: -
j_gene: TRBJ2-2
CDR3nt: TGTGCCAGCAGTTTATCCGGGACTTTCACCGGGGAGCTGTTTTTT
CDR3aa: CASSLSGTFTGELFF

v_gene: TRBV2
d_gene: -
j_gene: TRBJ2-5
CDR3nt: TGTGCCAGCTATAGGGGCGGGACCCAGTACTTC
CDR3aa: CASYRGGTQYF

v_gene: TRBV30
d_gene: -
j_gene: TRBJ2-1
CDR3nt: TGTGCCTGGAGTGTACTGTCGGATGAGCAGTTCTTC
CDR3aa: CAWSVLSDEQFF

v_gene: TRBV28
d_gene: -
j_gene: TRBJ1-5
CDR3nt: TGTGCCAGCAGTTTGGCCCGACAGAGTTCCAGTCAGCCCCAGCATTTT
CDR3aa: CASSLARQSSSQPQHF

v_gene: TRBV30
d_gene: TRBD2
j_gene: TRBJ2-5
CDR3nt: TGTGCCTGGAGTGTGCGGGAGGAGACCCAGTACTTC
CDR3aa: CAWSVREETQYF

v_gene: TRBV5-6
d_gene: -
j_gene: TRBJ1-1
CDR3nt: TGTGCCAGCAGCACTGGACAGTGGGACACTGAAGCTTTCTTT
CDR3aa: CASSTGQWDTEAFF

v_gene: TRBV9
d_gene: TRBD2
j_gene: TRBJ2-3
CDR3nt: TGTGCCAGCAGCGCCTATGGACTAGCGGGAGTTACGCAGTATTTT
CDR3aa: CASSAYGLAGVTQYF

v_gene: TRBV5-1
d_gene: TRBD1
j_gene: TRBJ2-1
CDR3nt: TGCGCCAGCAGCTATGACAGGGAGCTCACGTTCTTC
CDR3aa: CASSYDRELTFF

v_gene: TRBV28
d_gene: TRBD1
j_gene: TRBJ1-4
CDR3nt: TGTGCCAGCAGTCTAACAGGGGGCAGTGGTGAAAAACTGTTTTTT
CDR3aa: CASSLTGGSGEKLFF

v_gene: TRBV7-2
d_gene: TRBD1
j_gene: TRBJ2-5
CDR3nt: TGTGCCAGCAGCTTAGCGGGACAGGGAGGGGAGACCCAGTACTTC
CDR3aa: CASSLAGQGGETQYF

v_gene: TRBV5-5
d_gene: TRBD2
j_gene: TRBJ2-7
CDR3nt: TGTGCCAGCAGCTTGGGACTAGCGGGAGAACTCTACGAGCAGTACTTC
CDR3aa: CASSLGLAGELYEQYF

v_gene: TRBV19
d_gene: TRBD1
j_gene: TRBJ1-2
CDR3nt: TGTGCCAGTAGTATAAGGGGACAGGGGTCCTATGGCTACACCTTC
CDR3aa: CASSIRGQGSYGYTF

v_gene: TRBV7-9
d_gene: -
j_gene: TRBJ2-7
CDR3nt: TGTGCCAGCAGCTTAGTCGAGCAGGGGTACGAGCAGTACTTC
CDR3aa: CASSLVEQGYEQYF

v_gene: TRBV5-1
d_gene: TRBD1
j_gene: TRBJ1-6
CDR3nt: TGCGCCAGCAGCGAGTGGACAGGACCGAATTCACCCCTCCACTTT
CDR3aa: CASSEWTGPNSPLHF